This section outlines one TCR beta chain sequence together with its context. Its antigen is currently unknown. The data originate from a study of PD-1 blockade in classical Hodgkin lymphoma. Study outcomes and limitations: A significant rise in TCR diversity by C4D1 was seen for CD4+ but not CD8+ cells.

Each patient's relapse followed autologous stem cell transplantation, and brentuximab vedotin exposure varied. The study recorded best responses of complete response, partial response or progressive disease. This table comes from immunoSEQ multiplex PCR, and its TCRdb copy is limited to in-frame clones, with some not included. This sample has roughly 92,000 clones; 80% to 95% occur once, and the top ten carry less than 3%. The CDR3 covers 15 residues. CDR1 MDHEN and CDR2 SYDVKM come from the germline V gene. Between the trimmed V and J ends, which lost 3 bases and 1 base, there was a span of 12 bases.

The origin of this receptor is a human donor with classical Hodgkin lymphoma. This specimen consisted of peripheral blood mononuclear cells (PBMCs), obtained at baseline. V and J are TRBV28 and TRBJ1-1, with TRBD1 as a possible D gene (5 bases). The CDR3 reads CASSLSPQGNTEAFF. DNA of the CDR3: TGTGCCAGCAGTTTGTCGCCTCAGGGGAACACTGAAGCTTTCTTT. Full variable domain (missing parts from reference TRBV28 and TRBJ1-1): DVKVTQSSRYLVKRTGEKVFLECVQDMDHENMFWYRQDPGLGLRLIYFSYDVKMKEKGDIPEGYSVSREKKERFSLILESASTNQTSMYLCASSLSPQGNTEAFFGQGTRLTVV.